The text below deals with one T cell receptor beta chain. The antigen is not known. The repertoire was sequenced with immunoSEQ multiplex PCR; TCRdb's copy has only in-frame clones and lacks some. This table holds fewer than 60,000 clones, around 85% found once. Peripheral blood came from all dose cohorts at three timepoints. V shed 3 bases and J 7 bases; nucleotides not matched to a gene: 4. The CDR3 totals 14 residues. Germline values: CDR1 LNHDA, CDR2 SQIVND (reference sequence). This entry is derived from a study of OX40 agonist ivuxolimab in advanced cancers. Notes on the study in general: Expanded clones were, on average, more numerous in CD8+ T cells than in CD4+.

V gene TRBV19 combines with J gene TRBJ2-1, with 9 nucleotides matching TRBD1. This TCR derives from an adult with an advanced solid tumor such as melanoma, head and neck, liver or kidney cancer. The sample was CD4+ or CD8+ T cells sorted from blood, taken in a trial of the OX40 agonist ivuxolimab. CDR3 in amino acids: CASSISGTGNEQFF. For the CDR3, the DNA is TGTGCCAGTAGTATTTCCGGGACAGGGAATGAGCAGTTCTTC.